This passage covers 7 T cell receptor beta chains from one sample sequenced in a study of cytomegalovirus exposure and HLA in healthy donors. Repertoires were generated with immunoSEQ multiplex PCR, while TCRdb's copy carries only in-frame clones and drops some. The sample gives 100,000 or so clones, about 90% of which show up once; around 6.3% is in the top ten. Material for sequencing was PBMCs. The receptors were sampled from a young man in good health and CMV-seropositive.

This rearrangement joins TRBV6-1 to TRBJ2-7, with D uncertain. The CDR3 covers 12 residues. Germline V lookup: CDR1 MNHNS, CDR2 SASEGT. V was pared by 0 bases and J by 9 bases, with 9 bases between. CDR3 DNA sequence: TGTGCCAGCAGTGAAGCTTTACAGTCGCAGTACTTC. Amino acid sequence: CASSEALQSQYF.

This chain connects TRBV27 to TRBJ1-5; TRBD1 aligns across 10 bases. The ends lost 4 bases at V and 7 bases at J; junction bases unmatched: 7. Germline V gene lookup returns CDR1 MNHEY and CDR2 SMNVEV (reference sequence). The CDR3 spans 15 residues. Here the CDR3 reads CASSWGGQGDQPQHF. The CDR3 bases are TGTGCCAGCAGTTGGGGCGGACAGGGGGACCAGCCCCAGCATTTT.

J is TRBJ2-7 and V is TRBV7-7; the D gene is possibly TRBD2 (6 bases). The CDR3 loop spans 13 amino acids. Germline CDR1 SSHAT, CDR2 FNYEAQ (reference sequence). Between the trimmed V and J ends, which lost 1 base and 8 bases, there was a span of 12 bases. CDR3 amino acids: CASSLEAAGKQYF. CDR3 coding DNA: TGTGCCAGCAGCTTAGAAGCGGCGGGAAAGCAGTACTTC.

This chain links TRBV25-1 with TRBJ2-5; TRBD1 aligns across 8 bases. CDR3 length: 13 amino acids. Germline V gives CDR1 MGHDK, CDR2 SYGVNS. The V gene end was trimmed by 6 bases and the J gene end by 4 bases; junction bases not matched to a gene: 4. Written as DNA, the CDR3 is TGTGCCAGCAGAATGACAGGGGTAGAGACCCAGTACTTC. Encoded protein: CASRMTGVETQYF. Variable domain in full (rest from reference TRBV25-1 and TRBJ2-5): EADIYQTPRYLVIGTGKKITLECSQTMGHDKMYWYQQDPGMELHLIHYSYGVNSTEKGDLSSESTVSRIRTEHFPLTLESARPSHTSQYLCASRMTGVETQYFGPGTRLLVL.

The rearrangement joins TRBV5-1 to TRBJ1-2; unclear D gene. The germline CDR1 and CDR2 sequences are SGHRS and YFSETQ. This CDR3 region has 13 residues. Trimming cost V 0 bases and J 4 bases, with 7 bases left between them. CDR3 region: CASSLGSGYGYTF. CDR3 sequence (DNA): TGCGCCAGCAGCTTGGGATCCGGCTATGGCTACACCTTC.

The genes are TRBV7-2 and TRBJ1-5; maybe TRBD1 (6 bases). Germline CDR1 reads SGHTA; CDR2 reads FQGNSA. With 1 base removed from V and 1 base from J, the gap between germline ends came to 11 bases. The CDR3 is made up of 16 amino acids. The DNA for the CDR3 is TGTGCCAGCAGCTTAGTTGGGACAAAAAGCAATCAGCCCCAGCATTTT. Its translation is CASSLVGTKSNQPQHF.

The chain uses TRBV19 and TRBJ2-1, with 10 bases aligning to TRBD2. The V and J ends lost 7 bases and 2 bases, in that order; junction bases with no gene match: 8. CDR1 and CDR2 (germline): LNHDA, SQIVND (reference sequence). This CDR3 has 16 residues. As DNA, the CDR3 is TGTGCCAGTACCCCCGGTACTAGCGGGGCCTACAATGAGCAGTTCTTC. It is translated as CASTPGTSGAYNEQFF.